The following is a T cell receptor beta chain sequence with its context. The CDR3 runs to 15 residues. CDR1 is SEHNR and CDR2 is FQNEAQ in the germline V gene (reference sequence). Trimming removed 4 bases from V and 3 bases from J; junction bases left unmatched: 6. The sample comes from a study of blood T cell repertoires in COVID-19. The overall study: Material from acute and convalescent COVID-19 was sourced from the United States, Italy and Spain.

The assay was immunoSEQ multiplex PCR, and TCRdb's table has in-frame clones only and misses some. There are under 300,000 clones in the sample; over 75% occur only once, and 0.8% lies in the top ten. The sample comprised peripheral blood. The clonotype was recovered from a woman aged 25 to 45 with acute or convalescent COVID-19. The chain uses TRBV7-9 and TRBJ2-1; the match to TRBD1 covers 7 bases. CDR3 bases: TGTGCCAGCAGCTCACCGGGACAGCTCTACAATGAGCAGTTCTTC. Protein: CASSSPGQLYNEQFF.